This T cell receptor beta chain was recorded in a study of blood T cell repertoires in COVID-19. Study background: Sources were T cells, B-cell-depleted T cells, or PBMCs; the material itself was cDNA or gDNA.

This CDR3 is 17 amino acids long. Germline V gene sequence: CDR1 SGHDT, CDR2 YYEEEE. With V trimmed by 1 base and J by 4 bases, 10 bases remained unmatched. The authors' processing: Amplifying reference gene primers gave estimates of nucleated cell counts. Assay: immunoSEQ multiplex PCR; the TCRdb copy retains only in-frame clones and omits some. Clone size and V and J calls were adopted from that table, with D and trimming inferred from the DNA. The sample contains 250,000 to 350,000 clones, roughly 90% of which appear only once. This chain links TRBV5-6 with TRBJ1-2; 10 bases map to TRBD1. The TCR originated in a woman aged 60-75 years with acute or convalescent COVID-19. The sample comprised peripheral blood. CDR3 DNA sequence: TGTGCCAGCAGCTTGACGGGACAGGGGAGTCCGGGCTATGGCTACACCTTC. Amino acid sequence: CASSLTGQGSPGYGYTF.